This T cell receptor (beta chain) derives from a study of identical twins. TCRdb reprocessed the 5' RACE reads with MiXCR, giving one entry per CDR3 protein. Here the sample spans about 430,000 distinct CDR3 sequences, under 20% being singletons. Germline CDR1 SGHRS, CDR2 YFSETQ. The CDR3 consists of 14 residues. V was shortened by 0 bases and J by 7 bases, with 11 bases between the two germline ends. This receptor was obtained from a man in his forties or fifties in good health. The material sequenced was naive T cells sorted from blood. The chain has TRBV5-1 and TRBJ1-5; D perhaps matches TRBD1 (5 bases). The CDR3, as DNA: TGCGCCAGCAGCTTGGAAGGGGAGCGCCAGCCCCAGCATTTT. Amino acids: CASSLEGERQPQHF.